This TCR beta chain stems from a study of blood T cell repertoires in COVID-19. The overall study: Material from acute and convalescent COVID-19 was sourced from the United States, Italy and Spain. Sample material is recorded as cDNA or gDNA derived from T cells, B-cell-depleted T cells, or PBMCs.

V trimming: 5 bases; J trimming: 3 bases; junction bases outside the gene matches: 0. Germline CDR1 reads KGHSH; CDR2 reads LQKENI. The CDR3 is made up of 12 amino acids. Original processing methods: Reference gene primer amplification in the assay estimated nucleated cell counts. Clones were sequenced by immunoSEQ multiplex PCR, and TCRdb holds only the in-frame ones, with some missing. V and J calls and clone size are as listed in that table; D and trimming were resolved from the DNA. This sample has a few hundred thousand clones, with about 92% found just once. Seattle's cohort entered during active infection and was followed longitudinally.

Sequenced: peripheral blood. The clonotype originates from a woman aged 55-70 years with COVID-19, enrolled during active disease. The rearrangement links TRBV18 to TRBJ1-2; 7 bases fit TRBD1. The CDR3 here is CASSGTDYGYTF. The CDR3 coding sequence is TGTGCCAGCTCAGGGACAGACTATGGCTACACCTTC.